This TCR beta chain was identified in a study of blood T cell repertoires in COVID-19. The CDR3 covers 15 residues. Trimming removed 4 bases at V and 7 bases at J, with 14 bases between. Per germline, CDR1 SGHAT and CDR2 FQNNGV. Only in-frame clones appear in the TCRdb table, and some are missing; sequencing was by immunoSEQ multiplex PCR. The table lists approximately 70,000 clones, roughly 82% of them singletons. The sequencing input was peripheral blood. This TCR was recovered from a woman aged 80 or older with acute or convalescent COVID-19. The rearrangement joins TRBV11-2 to TRBJ1-6; D gene uncertain. DNA for the CDR3: TGTGCCAGCAGCTCCGAAAGCCTACTAAATTCACCCCTCCACTTT. Its protein is CASSSESLLNSPLHF.